These T cell receptor beta chains were read from a single sample in a study of T-cell reconstitution after alpha-beta-depleted transplantation in children. From the PCR reads, TCRdb called clonotypes with MiXCR, one entry per CDR3 protein. The table includes around 210,000 distinct CDR3 sequences, approximately 6.3% detected once. Sequenced here: PBMCs, sampled before TCRalphabeta/CD19-depleted stem cell transplant. These receptors all come from a boy aged 2-15 years with acute lymphoblastic leukemia, due to receive a stem cell transplant. CDR3s include the opening cysteine and the closing phenylalanine or tryptophan. D genes are given only for firm matches. Not every row has a clone size; where given, it reads once, few, many or a size class.

CDR3 DNA,CDR3 protein,D gene,clone size,J gene,V gene
TGTGCCAGCAGTCTGAGCGGGGGGGCCTACGAGCAGTACTTC,CASSLSGGAYEQYF,TRBD2,many,TRBJ2-7,TRBV28
TGCAGTGCGCCGCCCGCAGGGGGGGCCTACGAGCAGTACTTC,CSAPPAGGAYEQYF,-,many,TRBJ2-7,TRBV20-1
TGCAGCGTTGCACGGGGAGGTGTCGGGGAACTGTTTTTT,CSVARGGVGELFF,-,many,TRBJ1-4,TRBV29-1
TGTGCCAGCAGTTACTTCGGCGGGCGGAATGAGCAGTTCTTC,CASSYFGGRNEQFF,-,many,TRBJ2-1,TRBV28
TGCAGTGCCAACCTGGACGGAAGACTCTACGAGCAGTACTTC,CSANLDGRLYEQYF,-,many,TRBJ2-7,TRBV20-1
TGCAGCGTTCAATCGACTAACTATGGCTACACCTTC,CSVQSTNYGYTF,-,-,TRBJ1-2,TRBV29-1
TGTGCCAGCAGCTTGGGGGCAGGAAACTATGGCTACACCTTC,CASSLGAGNYGYTF,-,few,TRBJ1-2,TRBV7-2
TGTGCCAGCAGTCGGGACAGGGTGGGCGGCTACACCTTC,CASSRDRVGGYTF,TRBD1,few,TRBJ1-2,TRBV28
TGCAGCGTTGATGCCACAGAGTACAATGAGCAGTTCTTC,CSVDATEYNEQFF,-,many,TRBJ2-1,TRBV29-1
TGTGCCAGCAGCTCCATAAAGGACGCTGAGCAGTTTTTC,CASSSIKDAEQFF,-,many,TRBJ2-1,TRBV7-9
TGTGCCAGCAGTTTAGCGGGTGAGCAGTTCTTC,CASSLAGEQFF,TRBD2,many,TRBJ2-1,TRBV7-9
TGTGCCACCAGTGAGGCGGTGAAAGAGACCCAGTACTTC,CATSEAVKETQYF,-,many,TRBJ2-5,TRBV24-1
TGTGCCAGCAGCTCGCTCCCCGGGACTAGCGGGACGCAAGAGACCCAGTACTTC,CASSSLPGTSGTQETQYF,TRBD2,many,TRBJ2-5,TRBV7-2
TGTGCCAGCAGCGCCGGGACAGGGGGTGCCAATGAGCAGTTCTTC,CASSAGTGGANEQFF,TRBD1,many,TRBJ2-1,TRBV5-4
TGCAGTGCTAGCCCCCTAGTTGTGTTTGGCCGATTCAATGAGCAGTTCTTC,CSASPLVVFGRFNEQFF,-,many,TRBJ2-1,TRBV20-1
TGTGCCAGCAGCTTAGGCGGGACAACTGGAAACACCATATATTTT,CASSLGGTTGNTIYF,-,few,TRBJ1-3,TRBV7-2
TGTGCCAGCAGCTTCCGGGGGGCCAACAATGAGCAGTTCTTC,CASSFRGANNEQFF,-,many,TRBJ2-1,TRBV7-8
TGTGCCAGCTCGCCACAGGGCGATAGGCAGTATTTT,CASSPQGDRQYF,-,few,TRBJ2-3,TRBV18
TGTGCCAGCAGCTTGGTTACCCCTTCGCCAGAGACCCAGTACTTC,CASSLVTPSPETQYF,-,many,TRBJ2-5,TRBV5-8
TGTGCCAGCAGCCCGGACAGATCCGAGCAGTACTTC,CASSPDRSEQYF,-,many,TRBJ2-7,TRBV12-3/TRBV12-4
TGTGCCAGCAGCCAGGTGGGCAGGACCTACGAGCAGTACTTC,CASSQVGRTYEQYF,-,many,TRBJ2-7,TRBV2
TGTGCCAGCAGCCGAGGGCAATATAGCAATCAGCCCCAGCATTTT,CASSRGQYSNQPQHF,-,many,TRBJ1-5,TRBV3-1
TGCGCCAGCAGCCCCCGGACTAGCGGGAGGGCTTTGGATGAGCAGTTCTTC,CASSPRTSGRALDEQFF,TRBD2,-,TRBJ2-1,TRBV5-1
TGTGCCAGCAGTGAATATTCCGGGAACACTGAAGCTTTCTTT,CASSEYSGNTEAFF,-,many,TRBJ1-1,TRBV25-1
TGTGCCAGCAGTTACAGGGGAGCCTTAAGGGGCTACACCTTC,CASSYRGALRGYTF,TRBD1,many,TRBJ1-2,TRBV2
TGTGCCAGCAGCTTTACAACCAATGAGCAGTTCTTC,CASSFTTNEQFF,-,-,TRBJ2-1,TRBV5-1
TGCGCCAGCAGCGTATTAACAGGGAGCAACTATGGCTACACCTTC,CASSVLTGSNYGYTF,-,many,TRBJ1-2,TRBV5-1
TGTGCCAGCACCCGGAAGGGGACCCGAGGCTACACCTTC,CASTRKGTRGYTF,-,few,TRBJ1-2,TRBV28
TGTGCTAGTGCCTTCGGTTCCTACAATGAGCAGTTCTTC,CASAFGSYNEQFF,-,many,TRBJ2-1,TRBV12-5
TGTGCCAGCAGCTTGGGAGGAGGCCCTAATCTTTACGAGCAGTACTTC,CASSLGGGPNLYEQYF,-,-,TRBJ2-7,TRBV7-2
TGTGCCAGCAGTTTGAGGGGTCTATATTACGAGCAGTACTTC,CASSLRGLYYEQYF,-,few,TRBJ2-7,TRBV12-3/TRBV12-4
TGTGCCAGCAGCCGCCTCTGGACTAGCGGGAGTACTCGGACAGATACGCAGTATTTT,CASSRLWTSGSTRTDTQYF,TRBD2,few,TRBJ2-3,TRBV3-1
TGTGCCATCAGTGAGTCGATTGATACGCAGTATTTT,CAISESIDTQYF,-,-,TRBJ2-3,TRBV10-3
TGTGCCAGCAGCTTAGACTTTTCGTTTGGTATCTCTGGAAACACCATATATTTT,CASSLDFSFGISGNTIYF,-,many,TRBJ1-3,TRBV11-2
TGTGCCAGCAGCTTGGAGGGACAGGGAGCTAACTATGGCTACACCTTC,CASSLEGQGANYGYTF,TRBD1,few,TRBJ1-2,TRBV5-6
TGTGCCAGCTCACCCCACAGGGAGGAGACCCAGTACTTC,CASSPHREETQYF,-,-,TRBJ2-5,TRBV18
TGTGCCAGCAGGGACGGGAGGGCGGATCAGCCCCAGCATTTT,CASRDGRADQPQHF,-,-,TRBJ1-5,TRBV12-3/TRBV12-4
TGTGCCAGCAGCTTGGCCCTCGGAAACTATGGCTACACCTTC,CASSLALGNYGYTF,-,few,TRBJ1-2,TRBV5-5
TGCAGTGCTAAAAGCGGGGGGCCCCTCACAGATACGCAGTATTTT,CSAKSGGPLTDTQYF,TRBD2,many,TRBJ2-3,TRBV20-1